A single sample gave rise to the 26 T cell receptor beta chains below, sequenced in a study of neoadjuvant anti-PD-1 for oral cavity cancer. Sequencing used immunoSEQ multiplex PCR; TCRdb keeps in-frame clones, though not all of them. The repertoire includes roughly 9,500 clones, around 68% of them detected once, and 3.5% to 4.5% sits in the top ten. Time point of the sample: after neoadjuvant nivolumab, at surgical resection. The sample consisted of PBMCs, taken after nivolumab (anti-PD-1) treatment. All receptors derive from a person aged 35 to 85 with oral cavity squamous cell carcinoma.

The chain is built from TRBV6-1 and TRBJ2-1; the D is unclear. Trimming shortened V by 6 bases and J by 5 bases, and 14 bases separated the two germline ends. Germline V CDR1 and CDR2: MNHNS, SASEGT. The CDR3 runs 14 residues. This chain's CDR3 is CASSLSWLNNEQFF. CDR3 sequence (DNA): TGTGCCAGCAGCCTTTCGTGGCTGAACAATGAGCAGTTCTTC.

V usage is TRBV6-5 and J usage is TRBJ1-5, with a possible D match to TRBD1 (6 bases). With 6 bases removed from V and 6 bases from J, the gap between germline ends came to 12 bases. Per germline, CDR1 MNHEY and CDR2 SVGAGI. This CDR3 contains 13 residues. CDR3 DNA sequence: TGTGCCAGCAGAGGGGGGGTAAGTCAGCCCCAGCATTTT. Protein: CASRGGVSQPQHF.

The rearrangement joins TRBV10-2 to TRBJ1-2; D is uncertain. Germline lookup yields CDR1 WSHSY and CDR2 SAAADI. CDR3 length: 14 residues. Trimming cost V 6 bases and J 0 bases, with 11 bases left between them. CDR3 sequence (DNA): TGCGCCAGCAGCGCCACCGCAGCTAACTATGGCTACACCTTC. It is translated as CASSATAANYGYTF.

This clone was observed a few times. The chain employs TRBV6-1 and TRBJ1-5; D unclear. This CDR3 has 14 residues. Germline V CDR1 and CDR2: MNHNS, SASEGT. V shed 2 bases and J shed 4 bases, with 9 bases lying between them. CDR3 sequence (DNA): TGTGCCAGCAGTGAAAGGCAGTTAAATCAGCCCCAGCATTTT. This encodes CASSERQLNQPQHF.

The V and J genes are TRBV5-5 and TRBJ1-2, with D possibly being TRBD1 (5 bases). With 4 bases removed from V and 2 bases from J, the gap between germline ends came to 15 bases. The V gene's germline CDR1 is SGHKS and CDR2 YYEKEE (reference sequence). The CDR3 runs to 15 residues. CDR3 in DNA: TGTGCCAGCAGCATACGGGACGGAGAAAACTATGGCTACACCTTC. It is translated as CASSIRDGENYGYTF. The entire variable domain, with the rest obtained from reference TRBV5-5 and TRBJ1-2, is as follows: DAGVTQSPTHLIKTRGQQVTLRCSPISGHKSVSWYQQVLGQGPQFIFQYYEKEERGRGNFPDRFSARQFPNYSSELNVNALLLGDSALYLCASSIRDGENYGYTFGSGTRLTVV.

The rearrangement links TRBV25-1 to TRBJ1-5, with D unresolved. V lost 4 bases, J lost 4 bases, and 8 bases lay in between. Germline V gene data show CDR1 as MGHDK and CDR2 as SYGVNS. The CDR3 is 13 residues long. This CDR3 is CASSGLGNQPQHF. CDR3 coding DNA: TGTGCCAGCAGTGGATTGGGGAATCAGCCCCAGCATTTT. The full variable domain, completed using reference TRBV25-1 and TRBJ1-5, is EADIYQTPRYLVIGTGKKITLECSQTMGHDKMYWYQQDPGMELHLIHYSYGVNSTEKGDLSSESTVSRIRTEHFPLTLESARPSHTSQYLCASSGLGNQPQHFGDGTRLSIL.

V is TRBV6-5 and J is TRBJ1-2, with 8 bases aligning to TRBD1. CDR3 size: 14 residues. V shed 5 bases, J shed 3 bases, and the junction held 5 bases outside the gene matches. Per germline, CDR1 MNHEY and CDR2 SVGAGI. The CDR3 DNA follows: TGTGCCAGCAGTCGGGGACAGGCTGACTATGGCTACACCTTC. Encoded protein: CASSRGQADYGYTF.

This clone is a singleton in its sample. In DNA, the CDR3 is TGCAGCGTTGAAGTAGTGGACACCGTAAATGAAAAACTGTTTTTT. Its translation is CSVEVVDTVNEKLFF. V usage is TRBV29-1 and J usage is TRBJ1-4, with D possibly TRBD1 on 5 matching bases. The CDR3 is 15 residues long. Germline CDR1 is SQVTM and CDR2 is ANQGSEA. Trimming took 1 base from V and 5 from J, leaving 14 bases between them.

This chain joins TRBV2 and TRBJ2-4; D unresolved. V was trimmed by 2 bases and J by 12 bases, leaving 8 bases between them. There are 11 residues in the CDR3. Germline lookup yields CDR1 SNHLY and CDR2 FYNNEI. CDR3 in DNA: TGTGCCAGCAGTGAATCTACTCATCAGTACTTC. Its translation is CASSESTHQYF.

V gene TRBV6-5 combines with J gene TRBJ2-3, with D possibly called TRBD1 or TRBD2 (6 bases each). This CDR3 region has 15 residues. Between the trimmed V and J ends, which lost 0 bases and 3 bases, there was a span of 10 bases. Germline V gene sequence: CDR1 MNHEY, CDR2 SVGAGI. The CDR3 nucleotides read TGTGCCAGCAGTTACTCAGGAGGGGGGACAGATACGCAGTATTTT. It is translated as CASSYSGGGTDTQYF.

V and J are TRBV18 and TRBJ2-7; 11 bases match TRBD2. CDR3 length: 14 amino acids. V was pared by 6 bases and J by 6 bases, with 7 bases of the junction left unmatched. The V gene's germline CDR1 is KGHSH and CDR2 LQKENI. CDR3 region: CASSVLAGDSEQYF. The CDR3 nucleotides are TGTGCCAGCTCCGTACTAGCGGGAGATAGCGAGCAGTACTTC.

The chain has TRBV14 and TRBJ1-6; weak D call: TRBD1 (6 bases). V lost 6 bases to trimming and J lost 6 bases, with 12 bases between them. Per germline, CDR1 SGHDN and CDR2 FVKESK. The length of the CDR3 is 14 residues. CDR3 protein: CASRVGTSNSPLHF. CDR3 DNA: TGTGCCAGCAGGGTTGGGACATCTAATTCACCCCTCCACTTT.

The genes are TRBV19 and TRBJ1-5; 8 bases fit TRBD1. Per germline, CDR1 LNHDA and CDR2 SQIVND (reference sequence). The CDR3 has 15 residues. The V and J ends lost 4 bases and 2 bases, in that order; junction bases with no gene match: 4. The CDR3 is CASSREDRGNQPQHF. The CDR3 nucleotides read TGTGCCAGTAGTAGAGAGGACAGGGGCAATCAGCCCCAGCATTTT.

The CDR3 DNA reads TGTGCCAGCAGCTCCCCGGGACAGGGCATCGCCGGGGAGCTGTTTTTT. This sequence encodes CASSSPGQGIAGELFF. The rearrangement joins TRBV28 to TRBJ2-2, with 9 bases fitting TRBD1. CDR1 and CDR2 from the germline V gene are MDHEN and SYDVKM. The CDR3 has 16 residues. V was pared by 6 bases and J by 6 bases, with 11 bases of the junction left unmatched.

The chain joins TRBV2 to TRBJ1-5; perhaps TRBD1 as D (6 bases). Germline V gene sequence: CDR1 SNHLY, CDR2 FYNNEI. This CDR3 region has 15 residues. The germline V and J ends were trimmed by 4 bases and 6 bases, with 16 bases remaining between them. The DNA of the CDR3 is TGTGCCAGCAGTGGTGGGACATTTGCCCGTCAGCCCCAGCATTTT. Amino acid sequence: CASSGGTFARQPQHF.

The rearrangement joins TRBV30 to TRBJ2-1; 10 nucleotides line up with TRBD2. Trimming removed 2 bases from V and 6 bases from J; junction bases left unmatched: 7. The CDR3 has 15 amino acids. Looked up from germline, CDR1 is GTSNPN and CDR2 is SVGIG (reference sequence). The CDR3 loop is CAWSFRSGGGNEQFF. As DNA, the CDR3 is TGTGCCTGGAGTTTTAGGAGCGGGGGGGGCAATGAGCAGTTCTTC.

The V and J genes are TRBV5-1 and TRBJ1-2, with D unresolved. From germline, CDR1 is SGHRS and CDR2 YFSETQ. V was trimmed by 7 bases and J by 8 bases, leaving 12 bases between them. This CDR3 has 11 amino acids. The CDR3 coding sequence is TGCGCCAGCCGCCTGGGAGGCGGCTACACCTTC. Encoded protein: CASRLGGGYTF.

This rearrangement joins TRBV5-1 to TRBJ2-5; possibly TRBD1 or TRBD2 for D (5 bases each). Trimming removed 4 bases from V and 3 bases from J, with 10 bases in between. The CDR3 has 13 residues. The germline CDR1 and CDR2 sequences are SGHRS and YFSETQ. The CDR3 spells CASSRDGEETQYF. CDR3 DNA: TGCGCCAGCAGCCGGGACGGGGAAGAGACCCAGTACTTC. Together with reference TRBV5-1 and TRBJ2-5, the CDR3 gives the full variable domain: KAGVTQTPRYLIKTRGQQVTLSCSPISGHRSVSWYQQTPGQGLQFLFEYFSETQRNKGNFPGRFSGRQFSNSRSEMNVSTLELGDSALYLCASSRDGEETQYFGPGTRLLVL.

By share, this clone counts as medium-sized (0.01 to 0.1%). The V call is TRBV7-9, the J call TRBJ2-1; D is undetermined. V dropped 7 bases and J dropped 3 bases, with 1 base sitting between them. The CDR3 consists of 10 residues. Germline V CDR1 and CDR2: SEHNR, FQNEAQ (reference sequence). CDR3 in amino acids: CASNYNEQFF. The CDR3 nucleotides read TGTGCCAGCAACTACAATGAGCAGTTCTTC.

This clone was found a few times. V is TRBV5-1 and J is TRBJ1-2; a possible D gene is TRBD1 (5 bases). Germline values: CDR1 SGHRS, CDR2 YFSETQ. The CDR3 covers 13 residues. Trimming took 0 bases from V and 3 from J, leaving 6 bases between them. The CDR3 region is CASSLEGHYGYTF. CDR3 DNA sequence: TGCGCCAGCAGCTTGGAGGGACACTATGGCTACACCTTC.

This rearrangement joins TRBV29-1 to TRBJ1-2; TRBD1 might be the D (6 bases). The CDR3 spans 11 residues. Per germline, CDR1 SQVTM and CDR2 ANQGSEA. Between the trimmed V and J ends, which lost 6 bases and 7 bases, there was a span of 12 bases. CDR3 residues: CSVTGPGGYTF. The CDR3 bases are TGCAGCGTGACAGGTCCGGGTGGCTACACCTTC.

The rearrangement joins TRBV6-5 to TRBJ1-1; perhaps TRBD1 as D (5 bases). CDR1 MNHEY and CDR2 SVGAGI come from the germline V gene. This CDR3 is 15 amino acids long. V lost 6 bases to trimming and J lost 0 bases, with 14 bases between them. CDR3 residues: CASSLRPGVNTEAFF. Written as DNA, the CDR3 is TGTGCCAGCAGCTTACGTCCGGGGGTGAACACTGAAGCTTTCTTT.

This clone has more than one count but fewer than ten. The conserved phenylalanine or tryptophan is not found at the CDR3 terminus, so this likely reflects a read error. The DNA is omitted, as the CDR3 cannot be located on it reliably, and the CDR3 follows TCRdb's listing. The chain has TRBV2 and TRBJ1-6; TRBD1, the table's D call, was not compared with the DNA. Per the germline V gene, CDR1 is SNHLY and CDR2 is FYNNEI. The CDR3 is made up of 13 amino acids, end residues included. CDR3 loop: CASSFSSGTEFYA.

The rearrangement links TRBV6-7 to TRBJ1-5; D unclear. TRBV6-7 is recorded as an ORF, its role being uncertain. V was clipped by 0 bases and J by 7 bases, with 16 bases between them. The CDR3 is 16 residues long. CDR3: CASSYSNVWETQPQHF. CDR3 in DNA: TGTGCCAGCAGTTACTCTAACGTCTGGGAGACGCAGCCCCAGCATTTT.

This clone showed up just a few times. The genes are TRBV4-1 and TRBJ1-6; TRBD1 is a possible D gene (6 bases). CDR3 size: 15 residues. CDR1 MGHRA and CDR2 YSYEKL come from the germline V gene. V lost 0 bases and J lost 9, with 12 bases in between. CDR3 DNA sequence: TGCGCCAGCAGCCAAGATCGGGGGGCTTTTTCACCCCTCCACTTT. Encoded protein: CASSQDRGAFSPLHF.

This chain links TRBV2 with TRBJ2-1; 8 nucleotides align to TRBD2. Losses at the gene ends were 4 bases for V and 2 bases for J; bases not matched to a gene: 4. The CDR3 spans 15 residues. Germline CDR1 is SNHLY and CDR2 is FYNNEI. CDR3 amino acids: CASSALAGTYNEQFF. CDR3 nucleotides: TGTGCCAGCAGTGCTCTAGCGGGCACCTACAATGAGCAGTTCTTC.